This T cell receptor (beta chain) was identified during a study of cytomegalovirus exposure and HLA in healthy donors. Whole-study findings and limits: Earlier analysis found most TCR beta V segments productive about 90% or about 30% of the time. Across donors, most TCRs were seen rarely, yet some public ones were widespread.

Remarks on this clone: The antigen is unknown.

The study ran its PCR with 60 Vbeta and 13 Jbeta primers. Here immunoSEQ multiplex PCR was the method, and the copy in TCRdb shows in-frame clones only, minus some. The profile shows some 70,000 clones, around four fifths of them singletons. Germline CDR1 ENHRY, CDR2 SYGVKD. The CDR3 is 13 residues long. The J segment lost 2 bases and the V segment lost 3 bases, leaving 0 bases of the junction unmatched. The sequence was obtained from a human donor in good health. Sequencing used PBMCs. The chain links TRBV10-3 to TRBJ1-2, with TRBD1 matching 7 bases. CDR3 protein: CAISDRGNYGYTF. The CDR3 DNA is TGTGCCATCAGTGACAGGGGGAACTATGGCTACACCTTC.